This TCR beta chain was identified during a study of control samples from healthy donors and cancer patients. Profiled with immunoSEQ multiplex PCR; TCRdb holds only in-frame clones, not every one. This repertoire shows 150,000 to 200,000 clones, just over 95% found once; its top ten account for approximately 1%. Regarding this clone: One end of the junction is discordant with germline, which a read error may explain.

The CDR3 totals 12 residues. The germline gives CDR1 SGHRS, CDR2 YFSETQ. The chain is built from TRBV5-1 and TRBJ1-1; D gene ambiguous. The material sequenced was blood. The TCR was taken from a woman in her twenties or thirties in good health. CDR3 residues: CASSLVDGECYF. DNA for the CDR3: TGCGCCAGCAGCTTGGTCGACGGGGAGTGTTACTTT.